This T cell receptor (beta chain) was captured by sequencing in a study of CD8 T cells in Susac syndrome (dated 2019 in TCRdb). Describing the broader study: Repertoire sequencing was used to test whether CD8+ T cell activation and differentiation in Susac syndrome was antigen driven. The study compared CD8+ T cell repertoire clonality among about a dozen healthy donors, roughly 14 Susac syndrome patients and 15 or so multiple sclerosis patients.

General conclusions and limits of the study: The TCR sequencing and HLA analysis was acknowledged to have included a relatively small number of individuals.

A remark on this clonotype: Its specific antigen is unknown. One base away there is no much larger clone; base qualities are not given.

Peripheral blood CD8+ and CD4+ T cells from healthy donors, Susac syndrome patients and multiple sclerosis patients were profiled by high-throughput TCR beta sequencing. The multiple sclerosis controls were treatment-naive patients whose relapsing-remitting disease, either stable or active, fulfilled the revised McDonald criteria. Bulk CD8+ and CD4+ T cells were purified by magnetic negative isolation, while CD8+ TEMRA cells were enriched using FACS. Blood was drawn into EDTA tubes, processed within 24 hours, and PBMCs were isolated by density gradient centrifugation. PBMCs intended for TCR sequencing were frozen in liquid nitrogen and were later thawed in a 37 degrees C water bath. The sorted or isolated CD4+, CD8+ and CD8+ TEMRA cells reached a purity of at least 90%. V is reduced by 0 bases and J by 5 bases, leaving a spacing of 14 bases between them. The CDR3 contains 15 residues, cysteine and phenylalanine counted. Just CDR3 DNA is preserved here, 45 bases in frame from base 1. The germline V gene specifies LGHNA as CDR1 and YNFKEQ as CDR2.

RNA was extracted using the RNeasy kit, and roughly 0.5 to 1 microgram was reverse transcribed with random hexamers. The immunoSEQ multiplex PCR assay, which covers 54 Vbeta and 13 Jbeta segments, was used to amplify TCR beta CDR3 regions. PCR amplification bias was corrected using a synthetic template baseline for primer optimization and computational correction. As for how the authors treated the data: Reads were assigned to V, D and J genes according to IMGT and analyzed in immunoSEQ Analyzer, with only productive sequences retained. Clonality was computed as one minus Shannon entropy normalized by log2 of the number of productive unique sequences. For each patient and control, public and private clones were evaluated among the 100 most prevalent clones. Susac-specific clones were defined as absent from healthy and MS cohorts, 850 to 1,300 published viral clones and other ImmuneACCESS disease sequences. The public reads were reprocessed in TCRdb via fastp at Q25 and MiXCR, keeping in-frame beta chains. Identical CDR3 proteins give one entry, which carries the most common genes and DNA. TCRdb, not the authors, supplied the V and J calls. The sample data list over 350,000 distinct CDR3 sequences, and 75% to 90% of these were observed just once. About 0.12% of the sample is held by the ten biggest clonotypes.

Sequenced sample: CD8+ T cells from PBMCs. This TCR was sampled from a human donor with multiple sclerosis. This receptor chain uses TRBV4-2 and TRBJ2-7; TRBD2 is a weak D gene call, 6 bases matching. The DNA sequence follows: TGTGCCAGCAGCCAAGAAACCGGGACTTCTCACGAGCAGTACTTC. Its translation is CASSQETGTSHEQYF.